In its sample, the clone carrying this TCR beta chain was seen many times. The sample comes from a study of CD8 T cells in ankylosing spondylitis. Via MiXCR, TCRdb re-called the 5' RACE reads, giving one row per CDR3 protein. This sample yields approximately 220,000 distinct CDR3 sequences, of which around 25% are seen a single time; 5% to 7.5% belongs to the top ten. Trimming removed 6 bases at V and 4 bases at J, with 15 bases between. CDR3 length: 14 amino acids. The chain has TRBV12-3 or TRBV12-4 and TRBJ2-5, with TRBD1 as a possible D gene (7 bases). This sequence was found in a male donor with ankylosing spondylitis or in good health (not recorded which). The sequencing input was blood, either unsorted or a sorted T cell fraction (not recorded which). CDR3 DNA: TGTGCCAGCAGCTACAGGGGAGGCGGAGAGACCCAGTACTTC. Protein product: CASSYRGGGETQYF.